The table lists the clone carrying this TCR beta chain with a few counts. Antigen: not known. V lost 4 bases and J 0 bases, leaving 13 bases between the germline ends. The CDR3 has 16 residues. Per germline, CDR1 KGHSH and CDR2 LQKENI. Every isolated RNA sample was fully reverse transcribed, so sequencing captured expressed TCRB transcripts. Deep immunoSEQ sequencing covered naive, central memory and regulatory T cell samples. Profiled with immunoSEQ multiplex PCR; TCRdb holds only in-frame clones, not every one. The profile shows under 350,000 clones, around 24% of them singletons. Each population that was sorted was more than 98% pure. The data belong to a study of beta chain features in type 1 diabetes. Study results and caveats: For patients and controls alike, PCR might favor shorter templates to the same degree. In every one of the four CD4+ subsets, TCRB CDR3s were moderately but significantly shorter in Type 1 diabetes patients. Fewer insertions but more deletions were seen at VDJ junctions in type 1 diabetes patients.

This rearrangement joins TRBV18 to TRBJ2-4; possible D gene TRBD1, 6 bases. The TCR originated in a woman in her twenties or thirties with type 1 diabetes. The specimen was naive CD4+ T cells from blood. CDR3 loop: CASSLGQSLAKNIQYF. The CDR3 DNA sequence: TGTGCCAGCTCACTCGGACAGAGTCTAGCCAAAAACATTCAGTACTTC.